This TCR beta chain was identified in a study of T cells in Graves' hyperthyroidism and ophthalmopathy. Study outcomes and limitations: Through a model of 13 V-J features, ophthalmopathy was separated from stable hyperthyroidism.

It was uncontrolled infection, other autoimmune disease, pregnancy or lactation that excluded patients. This clonotype showed up many times. What it binds is not known. There were TCR beta CDR3 regions amplified from RNA transcripts. With the HTBI primer set, the TCR CDR3 went through a first round of RT-PCR. TCRdb reprocessed the multiplex PCR reads via MiXCR and lists one record per CDR3 protein. The repertoire holds 490,000 or so distinct CDR3 sequences, with about 16% as singletons. The receptor was isolated from a young woman with Graves' ophthalmopathy. Material: blood.

CDR3 in amino acids: CASSRVGYNEQFF. CDR3 nucleotides: TGTGCCAGCAGTCGCGTGGGTTACAATGAGCAGTTCTTC. The rearrangement joins TRBV28 to TRBJ2-1; D ambiguous. The CDR3 consists of 13 residues. The V end lost 5 bases, the J end lost 4 bases, and 9 bases lay between the germline ends. CDR1 is MDHEN, CDR2 SYDVKM, per germline.